Below are 28 T cell receptor beta chains sequenced from a single sample in a study of Ad26.COV2.S vaccination and SARS-CoV-2 variants. As to treatment: over 15 received Ad26.COV2.S at low or high dose, single or two shots; about 5 received placebo; per-sample allocation not given. Sampling was performed 63 days after the first vaccine or placebo injection. Clones were read by immunoSEQ multiplex PCR, and TCRdb kept only the in-frame ones, dropping some. Among roughly 500,000 clones, roughly 89% were seen once, and the ten largest hold around 2.6%. The sample consisted of peripheral blood, taken in a trial of Ad26.COV2.S vaccine versus placebo. The receptors here all came from a person between 18 and 60 years old who received the Ad26.COV2.S COVID-19 vaccine or a placebo.

The chain recombines TRBV5-3 with TRBJ2-3; D perhaps matches TRBD2 (5 bases). TRBV5-3 is given ORF status, its function remaining uncertain. The CDR3 is made up of 13 amino acids. The germline V and J ends were trimmed by 8 bases and 1 base, with 11 bases remaining between them. The CDR3 protein is CARFARGTDTQYF. CDR3 coding DNA: TGTGCCAGGTTCGCGCGGGGCACAGATACGCAGTATTTT.

The chain has TRBV5-1 and TRBJ1-5; D perhaps matches TRBD1 (6 bases). Germline CDR1 and CDR2: SGHRS and YFSETQ. This CDR3 region has 14 residues. Trimming removed 2 bases from V and 6 bases from J, with 12 bases in between. In DNA, the CDR3 is TGCGCCAGCAGCTTCGGGGGGGCAGGTCAGCCCCAGCATTTT. Amino acids: CASSFGGAGQPQHF.

This rearrangement joins TRBV19 to TRBJ1-4; a possible D gene is TRBD1 (5 bases). Trimming took 3 bases from V and 7 from J, leaving 12 bases between them. Germline CDR1 is LNHDA and CDR2 is SQIVND (reference sequence). The CDR3 length is 14 residues. The CDR3: CASSIRDSREKLFF. The CDR3 nucleotides are TGTGCCAGTAGTATTCGGGACTCCCGTGAAAAACTGTTTTTT.

V is TRBV27 and J is TRBJ2-7; D ambiguous. Trimming shortened V by 1 base and J by 7 bases, and 11 bases separated the two germline ends. CDR1 is MNHEY, CDR2 SMNVEV, per germline (reference sequence). The CDR3 loop spans 13 amino acids. The CDR3 coding sequence is TGTGCCAGCAGTTTATTTGTTTCGGCGGAGCAGTACTTC. It specifies CASSLFVSAEQYF.

The rearrangement links TRBV2 to TRBJ1-6; D call uncertain. This CDR3 has 13 amino acids. From germline, CDR1 is SNHLY and CDR2 FYNNEI. The germline V and J ends were trimmed by 3 bases and 9 bases, with 9 bases remaining between them. CDR3 sequence reads: CASSDANFSPLHF. The CDR3 DNA reads TGTGCCAGCAGTGACGCAAATTTTTCACCCCTCCACTTT.

The CDR3 DNA sequence: TGTGCCTCTAGGACCAGGAGGTTCACAGATACGCAGTATTTT. It codes for CASRTRRFTDTQYF. V usage is TRBV30 and J usage is TRBJ2-3, with D tentatively TRBD2 (5 bases). This CDR3 has 14 residues. The ends were cut back, 7 bases at V and 2 bases at J, with 16 bases in the middle. Per germline, CDR1 GTSNPN and CDR2 SVGIG (reference sequence).

This clone was recorded a few times. A junction end diverges from the germline sequence, so it may reflect a read error. The J gene is TRBJ1-2, the V gene TRBV7-3; the match to TRBD1 covers 7 bases. This CDR3 comprises 13 residues. Germline CDR1 SGHTA, CDR2 FQGTGA. The CDR3 loop reads CASSFGTAGRLSF. The CDR3 DNA is TGTGCCAGCAGCTTCGGGACAGCCGGGAGGCTGAGCTTC.

This clone is a singleton in its sample. The genes are TRBV2 and TRBJ2-7; TRBD2 agrees at 12 bases. The V and J ends lost 7 bases and 12 bases, in that order; junction bases with no gene match: 13. This CDR3 is built from 14 residues. Germline loops: CDR1 SNHLY, CDR2 FYNNEI. The CDR3 DNA is TGTGCCAGCATGCGACTAGCGGGAGAGATAATGCCGTACGTC. It encodes CASMRLAGEIMPYV.

The chain has TRBV5-5 and TRBJ1-1; a weak D match, TRBD1 (5 bases). Germline loops: CDR1 SGHKS, CDR2 YYEKEE (reference sequence). CDR3 size: 14 residues. V was shortened by 0 bases and J by 4 bases, with 10 bases between the two germline ends. Written as DNA, the CDR3 is TGTGCCAGCAGCTTGGGGGGCTGGGGCACTGAAGCTTTCTTT. Its protein is CASSLGGWGTEAFF. The whole variable domain, filled in from reference TRBV5-5 and TRBJ1-1, reads DAGVTQSPTHLIKTRGQQVTLRCSPISGHKSVSWYQQVLGQGPQFIFQYYEKEERGRGNFPDRFSARQFPNYSSELNVNALLLGDSALYLCASSLGGWGTEAFFGQGTRLTVV.

The rearrangement links TRBV6-5 to TRBJ2-1; 9 positions match TRBD2. This CDR3 spans 15 amino acids. The V gene's germline CDR1 is MNHEY and CDR2 SVGAGI. V gave up 0 bases and J gave up 10 bases; unmatched junction bases: 7. The CDR3 DNA follows: TGTGCCAGCAGTTACTCTGCGGTTAGCGGGAGCGAGCAGTTCTTC. Its protein product is CASSYSAVSGSEQFF.

This sequence joins TRBV7-2 and TRBJ2-3; 10 positions agree with TRBD2. This CDR3 spans 18 amino acids. The trim removed 4 bases at V and 6 bases at J, leaving 16 bases unmatched. The V gene's germline CDR1 is SGHTA and CDR2 FQGNSA. CDR3 DNA sequence: TGTGCCAGCAGCTCTTGGTCGAGGACTAGCGGTCCAAAGGATACGCAGTATTTT. Translated: CASSSWSRTSGPKDTQYF.

This clone turned up a few times. The chain employs TRBV25-1 and TRBJ1-2; D is possibly TRBD1 (6 bases). With 1 base removed from V and 8 bases from J, the gap between germline ends came to 20 bases. The CDR3 has 16 residues. Germline CDR1 reads MGHDK; CDR2 reads SYGVNS. CDR3 residues: CASSESGQRVLGGYTF. The CDR3, as DNA: TGTGCCAGCAGTGAATCGGGACAACGGGTTCTCGGAGGCTACACCTTC.

The V and J genes are TRBV30 and TRBJ1-1; unclear D gene. V was clipped by 4 bases and J by 1 base, with 22 bases between them. CDR3 size: 17 residues. Looked up from germline, CDR1 is GTSNPN and CDR2 is SVGIG (reference sequence). CDR3 sequence: CAWTGSGTYLQNTEAFF. The CDR3 DNA is TGTGCCTGGACGGGATCGGGAACCTACCTCCAGAACACTGAAGCTTTCTTT.

The CDR3: CASSRVYGGAEETQYF. Written as DNA, the CDR3 is TGCGCCAGCAGCAGAGTTTACGGGGGGGCCGAGGAGACCCAGTACTTC. This sequence joins TRBV5-1 and TRBJ2-5, with 8 bases lining up with TRBD2. The CDR3 sequence is 16 residues long. V dropped 4 bases and J dropped 5; count of bases not matched to a gene: 13. Germline V gives CDR1 SGHRS, CDR2 YFSETQ.

The chain has TRBV5-1 and TRBJ2-7; D perhaps matches TRBD2 (5 bases). In germline, CDR1 is SGHRS, CDR2 YFSETQ. The germline V and J ends were trimmed by 2 bases and 3 bases, with 9 bases remaining between them. The CDR3 length is 13 residues. This CDR3 reads CASSFGEGYEQYV. The CDR3 nucleotides read TGCGCCAGCAGCTTCGGAGAGGGCTACGAGCAGTACGTC.

This rearrangement joins TRBV30 to TRBJ2-5; 7 positions match TRBD2. Losses at the gene ends were 2 bases for V and 3 bases for J; bases not matched to a gene: 3. Germline V gives CDR1 GTSNPN, CDR2 SVGIG (reference sequence). CDR3 length: 13 amino acids. The CDR3 region is CAWSRTRKETQYF. The CDR3 region has the DNA TGTGCCTGGAGTAGGACTAGAAAAGAGACCCAGTACTTC. The whole variable domain, filled in from reference TRBV30 and TRBJ2-5, reads SQTIHQWPATLVQPVGSPLSLECTVEGTSNPNLYWYRQAAGRGLQLLFYSVGIGQISSEVPQNLSASRPQDRQFILSSKKLLLSDSGFYLCAWSRTRKETQYFGPGTRLLVL.

The chain joins TRBV7-2 to TRBJ2-3; D is uncertain. V shed 3 bases and J shed 2 bases, with 9 bases lying between them. The CDR3 sequence is 14 residues long. CDR1 SGHTA and CDR2 FQGNSA come from the germline V gene. The chain's CDR3 is CASSFRRDTDTQYF. The CDR3 bases are TGTGCCAGCAGCTTTAGGCGCGACACAGATACGCAGTATTTT.

The V and J genes are TRBV28 and TRBJ2-6; D is unclear. Per the germline V gene, CDR1 is MDHEN and CDR2 is SYDVKM. The CDR3 runs to 19 residues. Trimming cost V 2 bases and J 0 bases, with 17 bases left between them. In DNA, the CDR3 is TGTGCCAGCAGTTTAATGGAGATAGGTCCCTCCTCTGGGGCCAACGTCCTGACTTTC. This codes for CASSLMEIGPSSGANVLTF.

The chain has TRBV4-3 and TRBJ1-2; D gene unclear. The V end was cut by 0 bases, the J end by 4 bases, with 12 bases between. Per the germline V gene, CDR1 is LGHNA and CDR2 is YSLEER. CDR3 length: 15 amino acids. This CDR3 reads CASSQDPGIPYGYTF. The DNA of the CDR3 is TGCGCCAGCAGCCAAGATCCGGGGATCCCCTATGGCTACACCTTC.

This clone was counted once. This chain uses TRBV10-3 with TRBJ2-5, with D maybe TRBD1 (6 bases). Germline V lookup: CDR1 ENHRY, CDR2 SYGVKD. The CDR3 totals 14 residues. Trimming left V 2 bases short and J 5 bases short, with 12 bases between. The CDR3 protein is CAISEGYQGETQYF. As DNA, the CDR3 is TGTGCCATCAGTGAGGGGTACCAGGGGGAGACCCAGTACTTC.

The chain employs TRBV3-1 (or the pseudogene TRBV3-2) and TRBJ2-7; perhaps D is TRBD1 or TRBD2 (5 bases each). This CDR3 region has 13 residues. Trimming removed 4 bases from V and 1 base from J, with 8 bases in between. Looked up from germline, CDR1 is LGHDT and CDR2 is YNNKEL (reference sequence). CDR3 DNA sequence: TGTGCCAGCAGCCCGGGACCTTCCTACGAGCAGTACTTC. This gives the protein CASSPGPSYEQYF.

The chain uses TRBV27 and TRBJ1-1, with D perhaps TRBD1 (5 bases). This CDR3 spans 14 amino acids. V was cut by 8 bases and J by 2 bases, with 15 bases left in between. Germline V gene sequence: CDR1 MNHEY, CDR2 SMNVEV (reference sequence). The CDR3 region is CASFRDFFNTEAFF. The CDR3 DNA follows: TGTGCCAGCTTTAGGGACTTTTTTAACACTGAAGCTTTCTTT.

This clone was observed a handful of times. The gene calls are TRBV19 and TRBJ1-6, with a possible D match to TRBD1 (5 bases). Germline V gene data show CDR1 as LNHDA and CDR2 as SQIVND (reference sequence). The V end lost 6 bases, the J end lost 2 bases, and 14 bases lay between the germline ends. The CDR3 contains 16 residues. CDR3 sequence (DNA): TGTGCCAGTAGGACATATGGAGGGGCCTATAATTCACCCCTCCACTTT. Amino acid sequence: CASRTYGGAYNSPLHF.

The rearrangement links TRBV6-1 to TRBJ1-2; D is unclear. V was cut by 0 bases and J by 7 bases, with 9 bases left in between. Germline V CDR1 and CDR2: MNHNS, SASEGT. The CDR3 spans 13 residues. The CDR3 sequence: CASSEAAGSGYTF. In nucleotides, the CDR3 is TGTGCCAGCAGTGAAGCCGCCGGTTCTGGCTACACCTTC.

The chain links TRBV7-2 to TRBJ1-4; 9 bases fit TRBD1. The CDR3 sequence is 13 residues long. Unmatched junction bases numbered 9, after V lost 11 bases and J lost 8 bases. Germline CDR1 is SGHTA and CDR2 is FQGNSA. The CDR3, as DNA: TGTGCCTCCTCAAGGACAGGGGTAGAAAAACTGTTTTTT. This gives the protein CASSRTGVEKLFF. Drawing the rest from reference TRBV7-2 and TRBJ1-4, the complete variable domain is GAGVSQSPSNKVTEKGKDVELRCDPISGHTALYWYRQSLGQGLEFLIYFQGNSAPDKSGLPSDRFSAERTGGSVSTLTIQRTQQEDSAVYLCASSRTGVEKLFFGSGTQLSVL.

For the CDR3, the DNA is TGTGCCAGCAGCTTAGACACCGTGGGAGCAGATACGCAGTATTTT. Protein product: CASSLDTVGADTQYF. The rearrangement uses TRBV11-3 and TRBJ2-3; weak D call: TRBD2 (5 bases). V was trimmed by 0 bases and J by 4 bases, leaving 11 bases between them. Germline-derived CDR1 and CDR2 are SGHNT and YENEEA. The CDR3 is made up of 15 amino acids.

The chain links TRBV3-1 (or the pseudogene TRBV3-2) to TRBJ1-5, with TRBD1 matching 7 bases. In germline, CDR1 is LGHDT, CDR2 YNNKEL (reference sequence). The CDR3 sequence is 15 residues long. Trimming at V came to 3 bases and at J to 5 bases, leaving 7 bases not matched to a gene. The DNA of the CDR3 is TGTGCCAGCAGCCAGCTGGACAGGCGAGATCAGCCCCAGCATTTT. Amino acids: CASSQLDRRDQPQHF.

This clone was seen once. A read error may produce the germline difference seen at one junction end. This rearrangement joins TRBV6-2 or TRBV6-3 to TRBJ2-1; 8 nucleotides line up with TRBD2. Germline V gene sequence: CDR1 MNHEY, CDR2 SVGEGT. The CDR3 extends over 12 amino acids. The CDR3: CASSLLPGLEVF. Written as DNA, the CDR3 is TGTGCCAGCAGCCTCTTACCGGGACTAGAGGTCTTC.